A selection of T cell receptor beta chains follows, all from one sample in a study of shared clonotypes between healthy human individuals. Using immunoSEQ multiplex PCR, the repertoire was profiled, and TCRdb retains in-frame clones only, with some absent. In the table there are roughly 2.5 million clones, around 90% of which are singletons. Material: naive CD4+ T cells sorted from blood. These receptors were collected from a young man in good health. CDR3s include the opening cysteine and the closing phenylalanine or tryptophan.

length: 15
V: TRBV5-1
CDR3: CASSQIPTSTDTQYF

length: 14
V: TRBV2
CDR3: CARKGTGGAGELFF

length: 15
V: TRBV7-9
CDR3: CASSLAGLASYEQYF

length: 13
V: TRBV9
CDR3: CASSVAMGTEQYF

length: 13
V: TRBV19
CDR3: CASTRDRDSPLHF

length: 16
V: TRBV6-5
CDR3: CASSYVRGSSYNEQFF

length: 16
V: TRBV6-5
CDR3: CASSYTSGSRNYEQYF

length: 15
V: TRBV28
CDR3: CASSPLGQGAAGYTF

length: 14
V: TRBV30
CDR3: CAWGLAGSTDTQYF

length: 14
V: TRBV7-9
CDR3: CASSLAGSTYEQYF

length: 16
V: TRBV4-2
CDR3: CASSQQTGGANEKLFF

length: 16
V: TRBV5-6
CDR3: CASSLFGTASSYEQYF

length: 17
V: TRBV5-1
CDR3: CASSLEPTGGVTDTQYF

length: 14
V: TRBV25-1
CDR3: CASSEMGRYYGYTF

length: 16
V: TRBV11-2
CDR3: CASRPDSSSYNSPLHF

length: 13
V: TRBV25-1
CDR3: CASSAGAGGEAFF

length: 16
V: TRBV7-9
CDR3: CASSLAREGNRGEQYF

length: 14
V: TRBV7-9
CDR3: CASSARGSGDTQYF

length: 15
V: TRBV28
CDR3: CASSQSRGYNSPLHF

length: 15
V: TRBV2
CDR3: CASRPPGQGNSPLHF

length: 13
V: TRBV18
CDR3: CASSRQSNTEAFF

length: 14
V: TRBV7-8
CDR3: CASSLFQAGNTIYF

length: 14
V: TRBV7-2
CDR3: CASSLPVTGNTIYF

length: 13
V: TRBV5-6
CDR3: CASSLGAQDREVF

length: 14
V: TRBV5-4
CDR3: CASSPMGGVETQYF

length: 14
V: TRBV13
CDR3: CASRQQGRQTEAFF

length: 17
V: TRBV27
CDR3: CASSLSLDRRVSYEQYF

length: 15
V: TRBV28
CDR3: CASRPHGAVPLSYTF

length: 15
V: TRBV30
CDR3: CAWSVLGSGTGELFF

length: 14
V: TRBV5-1
CDR3: CASSLNVLQETQYF

length: 15
V: TRBV5-1
CDR3: CASSSEGTGEETQYF

length: 14
V: TRBV7-2
CDR3: CASSLNTGNTEAFF

length: 11
V: TRBV6-5
CDR3: CASSKGETQYF

length: 12
V: TRBV29-1
CDR3: CSVEVSGYEQYF

length: 15
V: TRBV5-4
CDR3: CASSFGTAMNTEAFF

length: 17
V: TRBV4-3
CDR3: CASSHADRDPPYNEQFF

length: 14
V: TRBV11-2
CDR3: CASSFKRWSETQYF

length: 14
V: TRBV25-1
CDR3: CASSGDLNTGELFF

length: 13
V: TRBV6-1
CDR3: CASTGTESYEQYF

length: 12
V: TRBV5-6
CDR3: CASTPGGNEQFF

length: 16
V: TRBV28
CDR3: CASNPPGQTSSYEQYF

length: 16
V: TRBV6-6
CDR3: CASSPQLAGGTGELFF

length: 16
V: TRBV5-1
CDR3: CASSLGGEAGNQPQHF

length: 14
V: TRBV30
CDR3: CAWSVGTGNQPQHF

length: 17
V: TRBV28
CDR3: CASNLLGWVSMNTEAFF

length: 15
V: TRBV5-5
CDR3: CASSLFPEGNQPQHF

length: 14
V: TRBV7-9
CDR3: CASSSQGAGEKLFF

length: 15
V: TRBV7-9
CDR3: CASTPGTGSNYGYTF

length: 16
V: TRBV11-3
CDR3: CASSPTTGIRVDEQFF

length: 13
V: TRBV4-3
CDR3: CASSKLDLPEQFF

length: 17
V: TRBV27
CDR3: CASSSPGLVTSAGELFF

length: 16
V: TRBV6-4
CDR3: CASSDRGWSSYNEQFF